These 30 T cell receptor beta chains came from one sample sequenced in a study of T cell changes during pregnancy in multiple sclerosis. Clones were sequenced by immunoSEQ multiplex PCR, and TCRdb holds only the in-frame ones, with some missing. This table has some 38,000 clones, about 90% appearing once. The source was CD4+ T cells from peripheral blood mononuclear cells, collected in the third trimester of pregnancy. These receptors were taken from a female donor in good health, enrolled as a control in a pregnancy study.

The chain combines TRBV27 with TRBJ2-5, with D perhaps TRBD2 (5 bases). The DNA end favors TRBJ2-7, so the J call may be wrong. The germline gives CDR1 MNHEY, CDR2 SMNVEV (reference sequence). The CDR3 has 14 amino acids. CDR3 residues: CASSRPGVPYEQYF. The DNA for the CDR3 is TGTGCCAGCAGTAGGCCCGGGGTCCCCTACGAGCAGTACTTC.

The chain recombines TRBV7-8 with TRBJ2-7; 9 bases fit TRBD1. Germline assignment: CDR1 SGHVS and CDR2 FQNEAQ. This CDR3 has 15 residues. J gave up 6 bases and V 3 bases, and 9 bases lay outside the gene matches. CDR3 bases: TGTGCCAGCAGCTTTCCGGGACAGGGCCCGGTCGAGCAGTACTTC. Translated: CASSFPGQGPVEQYF.

This rearrangement joins TRBV6-5 to TRBJ1-2; perhaps TRBD1 as D (5 bases). CDR1 and CDR2 from the germline V gene are MNHEY and SVGAGI. V lost 3 bases, J lost 4 bases, and 9 bases lay in between. This CDR3 is built from 13 residues. CDR3 sequence: CASSYDSPYGYTF. The CDR3 DNA follows: TGTGCCAGCAGTTATGACAGCCCCTATGGCTACACCTTC.

This clone was detected a few times. This chain uses TRBV6-6 with TRBJ1-3; 9 bases line up with TRBD1. V shed 2 bases and J 4 bases; nucleotides not matched to a gene: 3. The germline V gene encodes CDR1 MNHNY and CDR2 SVGAGI (reference sequence). CDR3 length: 15 residues. CDR3 nucleotide sequence: TGTGCCAGCAGTTACGCCGGGACAGGGGGAAACACCATATATTTT. Protein product: CASSYAGTGGNTIYF.

V is TRBV6-5 and J is TRBJ1-2; D is unresolved. CDR1 is MNHEY and CDR2 is SVGAGI in the germline V gene. The CDR3 sequence is 15 residues long. Deletions cut 6 bases from V and 7 bases from J, with 21 bases between. The CDR3 sequence is CASSPHLAGLGGYTF. The CDR3 bases are TGTGCCAGCAGCCCACATCTTGCAGGTCTCGGTGGCTACACCTTC.

V usage is TRBV9 and J usage is TRBJ1-2, with TRBD1 identical over 7 bases. Germline assignment: CDR1 SGDLS and CDR2 YYNGEE. The CDR3 runs to 14 residues. The V gene end was trimmed by 0 bases and the J gene end by 5 bases; junction bases not matched to a gene: 4. The CDR3 bases are TGTGCCAGCAGCGTAGGGGGACAGTCGTATGGCTACACCTTC. Residues: CASSVGGQSYGYTF.

The CDR3 region has the DNA TGTGCCAGTAAACCGGGGGGGAAAGGGGACACTGAAGCTTTCTTT. Translating gives CASKPGGKGDTEAFF. This sequence joins TRBV27 and TRBJ1-1, with TRBD1 as a possible D gene (5 bases). Germline CDR1 is MNHEY and CDR2 is SMNVEV (reference sequence). V was trimmed by 9 bases and J by 3 bases, leaving 20 bases between them. CDR3 size: 15 residues.

This rearrangement joins TRBV2 to TRBJ1-4; 7 nucleotides match TRBD1. Germline V gene sequence: CDR1 SNHLY, CDR2 FYNNEI. Trimming cost V 4 bases and J 8 bases; bases outside gene matches: 7. The CDR3 is 14 residues long. CDR3 sequence (DNA): TGTGCCAGCAGTGCTTGGCAGGGGGGCGAAAAACTGTTTTTT. It yields the protein CASSAWQGGEKLFF.

This clone was observed a single time. The chain couples TRBV10-3 to TRBJ1-3; D is unclear. This CDR3 contains 12 residues. With 8 bases removed from V and 4 bases from J, the gap between germline ends came to 9 bases. Germline CDR1 and CDR2: ENHRY and SYGVKD. For the CDR3, the DNA is TGTGCCATCGGGTCGGAGGGAAACACCATATATTTT. Translated: CAIGSEGNTIYF.

V is TRBV19 and J is TRBJ2-1, with 9 positions matching TRBD2. CDR1 and CDR2 (germline): LNHDA, SQIVND (reference sequence). CDR3 size: 16 residues. With 4 bases clipped from V and 8 bases from J, the junction kept 12 bases outside the gene matches. The CDR3 nucleotides are TGTGCCAGTAGTACCGCCAGCGGGAGGATCCCTCATGAGCAGTTCTTC. It translates to CASSTASGRIPHEQFF.

The rearrangement uses TRBV28 and TRBJ2-5, with D maybe TRBD1 (6 bases). CDR1 and CDR2 from the germline V gene are MDHEN and SYDVKM. V was shortened by 7 bases and J by 5 bases, with 14 bases between the two germline ends. The CDR3 has 13 amino acids. The CDR3 coding sequence is TGTGCCAGCACCGAAGGGGGTTGGGAGACCCAGTACTTC. Its protein product is CASTEGGWETQYF. The full variable domain, its missing parts supplied by reference TRBV28 and TRBJ2-5, is DVKVTQSSRYLVKRTGEKVFLECVQDMDHENMFWYRQDPGLGLRLIYFSYDVKMKEKGDIPEGYSVSREKKERFSLILESASTNQTSMYLCASTEGGWETQYFGPGTRLLVL.

This CDR3 reads CASSMSVAGTSPYEQYF. The DNA for the CDR3 is TGTGCCAGTAGTATGTCCGTGGCCGGGACTAGTCCCTACGAGCAGTACTTC. V is TRBV19 and J is TRBJ2-7, with 8 positions matching TRBD2. This CDR3 is built from 17 residues. J was trimmed by 2 bases and V by 3 bases; bases with no gene match: 12. Germline-derived CDR1 and CDR2 are LNHDA and SQIVND (reference sequence).

V gene TRBV13 combines with J gene TRBJ2-1; tentatively, D is TRBD2 (6 bases). There are 15 residues in the CDR3. Trimming stripped 0 bases from V and 1 base from J, with 7 bases between. Germline V gives CDR1 PRHDT, CDR2 FYEKMQ (reference sequence). CDR3 protein: CASSLGTSSYNEQFF. The CDR3 nucleotides are TGTGCCAGCAGCTTAGGGACTAGTTCCTACAATGAGCAGTTCTTC.

The chain recombines TRBV11-3 with TRBJ2-1, with D possibly matching TRBD2 (6 bases). Germline CDR1 and CDR2: SGHNT and YENEEA. This CDR3 comprises 14 residues. Between the trimmed V and J ends, which lost 5 bases and 4 bases, there was a span of 12 bases. CDR3 residues: CASSPGEWYNEQFF. The CDR3 DNA reads as TGTGCCAGCAGCCCGGGAGAATGGTACAATGAGCAGTTCTTC. The full variable domain, its missing parts supplied by reference TRBV11-3 and TRBJ2-1, is EAGVVQSPRYKIIEKKQPVAFWCNPISGHNTLYWYLQNLGQGPELLIRYENEEAVDDSQLPKDRFSAERLKGVDSTLKIQPAELGDSAVYLCASSPGEWYNEQFFGPGTRLTVL.

This clone was found a few times. The rearrangement links TRBV29-1 to TRBJ1-1; TRBD1 is a possible D gene (5 bases). V was clipped by 5 bases and J by 1 base, with 11 bases between them. Germline CDR1 and CDR2: SQVTM and ANQGSEA. This CDR3 has 13 residues. The CDR3 sequence is CSVHWTPNTEAFF. CDR3 nucleotides: TGCAGCGTTCATTGGACACCGAACACTGAAGCTTTCTTT.

The chain recombines TRBV21-1 with TRBJ1-2; no DNA check was done on the table's D call, TRBD1. TRBV21-1 is flagged as a pseudogene. This CDR3 is 14 amino acids long. CDR3 amino acids: CASRTGGRGNGYTF. CDR3 nucleotide sequence: TGTGCCAGCAGAACAGGGGGCCGGGGCAATGGCTACACCTTC.

V gene TRBV5-1 combines with J gene TRBJ2-3, with 10 bases matching TRBD1. Germline trimming cut 0 bases from V and 4 bases from J; bases unmatched to any gene: 5. Germline loops: CDR1 SGHRS, CDR2 YFSETQ. The CDR3 is 16 amino acids. The CDR3 region is CASSLGGQGSSDTQYF. CDR3 coding DNA: TGCGCCAGCAGCTTGGGGGGACAGGGGTCGTCAGATACGCAGTATTTT.

The V gene is TRBV5-1, the J gene TRBJ1-4; no clear D. The CDR3 spans 15 residues. Deletions cut 4 bases from V and 6 bases from J, with 16 bases between. Germline V lookup: CDR1 SGHRS, CDR2 YFSETQ. CDR3 residues: CASSRMGVEYEKLFF. For the CDR3, the DNA is TGCGCCAGCAGCCGGATGGGAGTTGAGTATGAAAAACTGTTTTTT.

J is TRBJ2-3 and V is TRBV7-9, with D possibly being TRBD1 (6 bases). The CDR3 contains 15 residues. The V end was cut by 5 bases, the J end by 1 base, with 13 bases between. The germline gives CDR1 SEHNR, CDR2 FQNEAQ (reference sequence). The CDR3 sequence is CASSPRGLGTDTQYF. CDR3 sequence (DNA): TGTGCCAGCAGCCCCAGGGGTTTGGGCACAGATACGCAGTATTTT.

This clone is a singleton in its sample. The V gene is TRBV30, the J gene TRBJ2-3; the D is unclear. The CDR3 loop spans 13 amino acids. V lost 2 bases and J 0 bases, leaving 6 bases between the germline ends. Germline V gene sequence: CDR1 GTSNPN, CDR2 SVGIG (reference sequence). This chain's CDR3 is CAWSLSSTDTQYF. CDR3 DNA sequence: TGTGCCTGGAGTTTGAGTAGCACAGATACGCAGTATTTT.

CDR3 in DNA: TGTGCCAGCAGTGCTCAGGGCACCGGGGAGCTGTTTTTT. Its translation: CASSAQGTGELFF. The chain recombines TRBV2 with TRBJ2-2; D might be TRBD1 (5 bases). The CDR3 length is 13 residues. V lost 4 bases and J lost 4, with 7 bases in between. Germline CDR1 is SNHLY and CDR2 is FYNNEI.

This clone is a singleton in its sample. The rearrangement joins TRBV9 to TRBJ2-5; weak D call: TRBD1 (6 bases). CDR3 length equals 15 residues. Germline V CDR1 and CDR2: SGDLS, YYNGEE. V was trimmed by 2 bases and J by 2 bases, leaving 13 bases between them. CDR3 protein: CASSVLQGGQETQYF. The CDR3, as DNA: TGTGCCAGCAGCGTCTTACAGGGCGGACAAGAGACCCAGTACTTC.

The chain joins TRBV7-2 to TRBJ2-1; TRBD2 agrees at 8 bases. V lost 2 bases and J lost 7; bases outside the gene matches: 4. The CDR3 extends over 14 amino acids. Germline V lookup: CDR1 SGHTA, CDR2 FQGNSA. The CDR3 here is CASSLLGGRNEQFF. CDR3 DNA sequence: TGTGCCAGCAGCTTACTGGGCGGGAGGAATGAGCAGTTCTTC.

This chain uses TRBV5-3 with TRBJ1-2; TRBD1 matches 7 bases. TRBV5-3 is recorded as an ORF, its role being uncertain. The V gene end was trimmed by 10 bases and the J gene end by 5 bases; junction bases not matched to a gene: 5. The CDR3 loop spans 11 amino acids. Here the CDR3 reads CAREQGYGYTF. The DNA for the CDR3 is TGTGCCCGAGAACAGGGGTATGGCTACACCTTC.

This chain links TRBV2 with TRBJ2-1; 11 positions match TRBD1. CDR1 and CDR2 (germline): SNHLY, FYNNEI. Unmatched junction bases numbered 10, after V lost 6 bases and J lost 12 bases. This CDR3 comprises 14 residues. The CDR3 here is CASSTTGTGGGQFF. As DNA, the CDR3 is TGTGCCAGCAGCACCACCGGGACAGGGGGTGGGCAGTTCTTC.

The rearrangement joins TRBV2 to TRBJ2-3, with D possibly being TRBD1 (6 bases). Trimming left V 4 bases short and J 6 bases short, with 14 bases between. The CDR3 is 14 residues long. From germline, CDR1 is SNHLY and CDR2 FYNNEI. DNA of the CDR3: TGTGCCAGCAGTGCCGACAGGCAAGGGGATACGCAGTATTTT. It yields the protein CASSADRQGDTQYF.

The V gene is TRBV2, the J gene TRBJ2-1, with 11 bases that match TRBD2. This CDR3 is 15 amino acids long. With V trimmed by 6 bases and J by 6 bases, 7 bases remained unmatched. Looked up from germline, CDR1 is SNHLY and CDR2 is FYNNEI. The CDR3, as DNA: TGTGCCAGCAGGACAACTAGCGGGAGAGCCAATGAGCAGTTCTTC. It translates to CASRTTSGRANEQFF.

There are a few counts of this clone. Written as DNA, the CDR3 is TGTGCCAGCAGCGTAAGTTGGGGGACTAGCGGGCATACGCAGTATTTT. This encodes CASSVSWGTSGHTQYF. The chain recombines TRBV9 with TRBJ2-3, with 12 bases aligning to TRBD2. The junction had 7 bases not matched to a gene; V was cut back by 1 base and J by 7 bases. In germline, CDR1 is SGDLS, CDR2 YYNGEE. The CDR3 runs 16 residues.

This CDR3 is CASSLTGTYNEQFF. CDR3 DNA: TGTGCCAGCAGCCTGACAGGGACCTACAATGAGCAGTTCTTC. The V and J genes are TRBV2 and TRBJ2-1, with TRBD1 matching over 7 bases. V dropped 6 bases and J dropped 2; count of bases not matched to a gene: 4. This CDR3 spans 14 amino acids. The germline V gene has CDR1 SNHLY and CDR2 FYNNEI.

The V and J genes are TRBV6-5 and TRBJ1-4, with 9 nucleotides matching TRBD1. CDR3 size: 13 residues. Germline CDR1 MNHEY, CDR2 SVGAGI. The junction had 1 base not matched to a gene; V was cut back by 4 bases and J by 7 bases. This CDR3 reads CASSWTGVEKLFF. The CDR3 region has the DNA TGTGCCAGCAGTTGGACAGGGGTTGAAAAACTGTTTTTT.